The 16 T cell receptor beta chains in this list originate from one sample, sequenced in a study of HIV-infected patients and healthy controls. 500 ng RNA was reverse transcribed with alpha and beta constant-region primers. Separate chain-specific third strand synthesis with multiplexing indices produced the alpha and beta libraries. Using its own MiXCR run on the 5' RACE reads, TCRdb lists one record per CDR3 protein. Of thousands of distinct CDR3 sequences in the sample, over 7.5% were seen once. Follow-up blood was drawn about 14 weeks, roughly three months, after antiretroviral therapy began. No cell fractionation was done, so the repertoire covers all unsorted peripheral blood T cells. The sequences come from blood, collected during antiretroviral therapy. These receptors were collected from an adult with HIV infection.

This clonotype is deemed medium-sized (0.01 to 0.1%). J is TRBJ1-3 and V is TRBV20-1, with 11 bases aligning to TRBD1. V was clipped by 6 bases and J by 0 bases; unmatched bases: 19. This CDR3 spans 20 amino acids. Germline values: CDR1 DFQATT, CDR2 SNEGSKA (reference sequence). The CDR3 region has the DNA TGCAGTGCCCGGATCCCATTCCGGGACAGGGGGGGATACTCTGGAAACACCATATATTTT. Protein product: CSARIPFRDRGGYSGNTIYF.

By share, this clonotype counts as medium-sized. V usage is TRBV5-6 and J usage is TRBJ2-3; 8 nucleotides line up with TRBD2. In germline, CDR1 is SGHDT, CDR2 YYEEEE. The junction had 3 bases not matched to a gene; V was cut back by 0 bases and J by 3 bases. This CDR3 is built from 15 residues. The CDR3 DNA follows: TGTGCCAGCAGCTTGGAACTAGCGGAGACAGATACGCAGTATTTT. Protein product: CASSLELAETDTQYF.

By its share, this clonotype is medium-sized. CDR3 DNA sequence: TGTGCCAGCAGTGAACGGGAGGTCGCCTACAATGAGCAGTTCTTC. Protein product: CASSEREVAYNEQFF. The V gene is TRBV2, the J gene TRBJ2-1; TRBD2 matches at 7 bases. Germline CDR1 SNHLY, CDR2 FYNNEI. With V trimmed by 2 bases and J by 2 bases, 3 bases remained unmatched. This CDR3 region has 15 residues.

This clonotype occurred many times. The V gene is TRBV6-1, the J gene TRBJ2-3; D is possibly TRBD1 or TRBD2 (5 bases each). CDR3 length: 13 residues. CDR1 and CDR2 (germline): MNHNS, SASEGT. Trimming removed 2 bases from V and 5 bases from J, with 8 bases in between. The CDR3, as DNA: TGTGCCAGCAGTGAAACGGGGCTAGATACGCAGTATTTT. Encoded protein: CASSETGLDTQYF.

This clonotype counts as medium-sized. The V and J genes are TRBV6-2 or TRBV6-3 and TRBJ1-1; maybe TRBD1 (6 bases). The V end was cut by 1 base, the J end by 0 bases, with 9 bases between. In germline, CDR1 is MNHEY, CDR2 SVGEGT. CDR3 length equals 15 residues. CDR3 DNA: TGTGCCAGCAGTTACTGGACAGTTTTGAACACTGAAGCTTTCTTT. It specifies CASSYWTVLNTEAFF.

The chain combines TRBV5-1 with TRBJ1-2; TRBD1 is a possible D gene (5 bases). The CDR3 length is 16 residues. V was trimmed by 3 bases and J by 1 base, leaving 16 bases between them. The germline gives CDR1 SGHRS, CDR2 YFSETQ. The DNA of the CDR3 is TGCGCCAGCAGCTGGCGGGGCCTCGGGGGTAACTATGGCTACACCTTC. This sequence encodes CASSWRGLGGNYGYTF.

This clonotype has a count of ten or more. This chain uses TRBV11-2 with TRBJ2-5; D not certain. Germline assignment: CDR1 SGHAT and CDR2 FQNNGV. The CDR3 contains 14 residues. Trimming shortened V by 5 bases and J by 1 base, and 11 bases separated the two germline ends. The CDR3 bases are TGTGCCAGCAGCCAAGGGCCAGGCCAAGAGACCCAGTACTTC. It translates to CASSQGPGQETQYF.

By its share, this clonotype is medium-sized. The J gene is TRBJ2-7, the V gene TRBV6-6; 11 nucleotides align to TRBD2. Germline CDR1 and CDR2: MNHNY and SVGAGI (reference sequence). The CDR3 sequence is 15 residues long. Trimming cost V 4 bases and J 2 bases; bases outside gene matches: 4. The CDR3 nucleotides are TGTGCCAGCAGTTCGGGACTAGCGGCGGCCTACGAGCAGTACGTC. Translation gives CASSSGLAAAYEQYV.

By share, this clonotype ranks as medium-sized (0.01 to 0.1%). The chain is built from TRBV6-1 and TRBJ2-7, with 7 bases fitting TRBD1. Looked up from germline, CDR1 is MNHNS and CDR2 is SASEGT. The CDR3 spans 14 residues. Trimming took 4 bases from V and 8 from J; bases not matched to a gene: 11. The CDR3 sequence is CASSVVPQGEKQYV. The DNA for the CDR3 is TGTGCCAGCAGTGTAGTCCCGCAGGGGGAAAAGCAGTACGTC.

In its sample, this clonotype ranks as medium-sized. The J gene is TRBJ2-7, the V gene TRBV5-5; no definite D call. Trimming shortened V by 0 bases and J by 3 bases, and 10 bases separated the two germline ends. The CDR3 is 14 amino acids. Germline V CDR1 and CDR2: SGHKS, YYEKEE (reference sequence). This CDR3 reads CASSLVTDVYEQYV. The CDR3 DNA sequence: TGTGCCAGCAGCTTGGTAACAGACGTCTACGAGCAGTACGTC.

This clonotype was recorded many times. This chain uses TRBV20-1 with TRBJ1-5; D possibly corresponds to TRBD1 (6 bases). Trimming cost V 2 bases and J 4 bases, with 21 bases left between them. Per germline, CDR1 DFQATT and CDR2 SNEGSKA (reference sequence). CDR3 size: 17 residues. CDR3 in DNA: TGCAGTGCTAGAAGGACAGCCAGGAAAGGACTAAATCAGCCCCAGCATTTT. As protein: CSARRTARKGLNQPQHF.

The J gene is TRBJ1-3, the V gene TRBV27; TRBD1 aligns across 9 bases. The CDR3 runs 15 residues. V dropped 6 bases and J dropped 0; count of bases not matched to a gene: 3. Germline CDR1 MNHEY, CDR2 SMNVEV (reference sequence). The CDR3 here is CASRGTGFSGNTIYF. CDR3 bases: TGTGCCAGCAGGGGGACAGGGTTCTCTGGAAACACCATATATTTT.

This clonotype was seen repeatedly, ten times or more. This chain uses TRBV12-3 or TRBV12-4 with TRBJ2-7; weak D call: TRBD1 (5 bases). The V end lost 3 bases, the J end lost 5 bases, and 14 bases lay between the germline ends. The CDR3 has 14 amino acids. This chain's CDR3 is CASSFRRVKDEQYV. DNA of the CDR3: TGTGCCAGCAGTTTTCGCAGGGTAAAGGACGAGCAGTACGTC.

This clonotype came up many times. The rearrangement uses TRBV10-3 and TRBJ2-7, with D perhaps TRBD1 or TRBD2 (5 bases each). Germline CDR1 is ENHRY and CDR2 is SYGVKD. The germline V and J ends were trimmed by 0 bases and 7 bases, with 19 bases remaining between them. The CDR3 consists of 16 residues. DNA for the CDR3: TGTGCCATCAGTGAGTCCCCCGGGACCTATAGGAGGGAGCAGTACTTC. It translates to CAISESPGTYRREQYF.

CDR3 in amino acids: CASSLGMGPEQYF. Here the CDR3 DNA reads TGTGCCAGCAGCTTAGGTATGGGGCCCGAGCAGTACTTC. This chain links TRBV7-9 with TRBJ2-7; perhaps TRBD1 as D (5 bases). CDR3 size: 13 residues. Germline V gene sequence: CDR1 SEHNR, CDR2 FQNEAQ (reference sequence). Deletions cut 1 base from V and 6 bases from J, with 10 bases between.

This clonotype was seen at least ten times. V usage is TRBV5-1 and J usage is TRBJ2-3; no clear D. V lost 1 base, J lost 2 bases, and 5 bases lay in between. CDR3 length: 13 amino acids. The V gene's germline CDR1 is SGHRS and CDR2 YFSETQ. CDR3 region: CASSLSDTDTQYF. The CDR3 bases are TGCGCCAGCAGCTTGTCCGACACAGATACGCAGTATTTT.